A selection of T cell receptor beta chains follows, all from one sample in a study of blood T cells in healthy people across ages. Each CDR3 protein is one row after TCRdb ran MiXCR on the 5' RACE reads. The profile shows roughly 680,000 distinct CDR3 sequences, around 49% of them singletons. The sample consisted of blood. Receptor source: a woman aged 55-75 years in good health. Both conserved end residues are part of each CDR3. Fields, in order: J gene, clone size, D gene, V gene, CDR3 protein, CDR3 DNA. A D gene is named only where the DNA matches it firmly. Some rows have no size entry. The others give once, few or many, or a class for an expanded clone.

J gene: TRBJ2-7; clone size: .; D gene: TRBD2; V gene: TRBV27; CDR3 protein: CASSRRLAGAYEQYF; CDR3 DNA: TGTGCCAGCAGCCGTAGACTAGCGGGGGCCTACGAGCAGTACTTC
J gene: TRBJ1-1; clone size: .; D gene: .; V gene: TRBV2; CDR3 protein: CASSEANSPEAFF; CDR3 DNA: TGTGCCAGCAGTGAAGCGAATTCCCCTGAAGCTTTCTTT
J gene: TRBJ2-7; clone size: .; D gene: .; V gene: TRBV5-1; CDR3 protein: CASSWHVGYEQYF; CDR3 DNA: TGCGCCAGCAGCTGGCACGTGGGGTACGAGCAGTACTTC
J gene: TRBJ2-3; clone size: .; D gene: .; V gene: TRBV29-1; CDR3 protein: CSVVGAGTYTQYF; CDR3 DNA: TGCAGCGTTGTAGGGGCAGGGACCTATACGCAGTATTTT
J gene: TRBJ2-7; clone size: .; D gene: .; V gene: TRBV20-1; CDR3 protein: CSAIDNPSYEQYF; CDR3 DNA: TGCAGTGCTATTGACAACCCCTCCTACGAGCAGTACTTC
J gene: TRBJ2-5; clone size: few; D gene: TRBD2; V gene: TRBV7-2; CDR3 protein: CASSLKAGGSETQYF; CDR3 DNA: TGTGCCAGCAGCTTGAAAGCGGGAGGGTCAGAGACCCAGTACTTC
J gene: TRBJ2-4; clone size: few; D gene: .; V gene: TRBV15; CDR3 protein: CATSRDRVEAKNIQYF; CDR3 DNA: TGTGCCACCAGCAGAGATCGGGTGGAAGCCAAAAACATTCAGTACTTC
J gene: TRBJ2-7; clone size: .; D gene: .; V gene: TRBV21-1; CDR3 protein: CASSRKKTGAYEQYF; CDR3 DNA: TGTGCCAGCAGCAGAAAAAAAACAGGGGCCTACGAGCAGTACTTC
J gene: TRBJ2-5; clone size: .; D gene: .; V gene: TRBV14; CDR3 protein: CASSQKSGGRQETQYF; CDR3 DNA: TGTGCCAGCAGCCAAAAGAGTGGCGGCAGACAAGAGACCCAGTACTTC
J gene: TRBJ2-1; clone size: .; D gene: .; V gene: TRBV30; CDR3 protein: CACRPARGLFF; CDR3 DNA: TGTGCCTGCCGGCCGGCCAGGGGACTGTTCTTC
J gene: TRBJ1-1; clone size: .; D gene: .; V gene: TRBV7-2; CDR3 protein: CASSFNGVINTEAFF; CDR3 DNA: TGTGCCAGCAGCTTTAATGGGGTTATAAACACTGAAGCTTTCTTT
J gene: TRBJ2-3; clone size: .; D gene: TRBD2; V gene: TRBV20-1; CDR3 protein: CSAPTTQPGTSGYTDTQYF; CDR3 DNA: TGCAGTGCTCCAACGACTCAACCCGGGACTAGCGGTTACACAGATACGCAGTATTTT
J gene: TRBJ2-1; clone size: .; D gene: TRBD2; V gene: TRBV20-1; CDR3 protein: CSARKTRVAGGEQFF; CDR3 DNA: TGCAGTGCTAGAAAAACGAGGGTAGCGGGAGGTGAGCAGTTCTTC
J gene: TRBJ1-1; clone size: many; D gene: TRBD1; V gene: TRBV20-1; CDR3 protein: CSARRSQGGTEAFF; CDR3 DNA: TGCAGTGCCCGGAGGTCCCAGGGGGGAACTGAAGCTTTCTTT
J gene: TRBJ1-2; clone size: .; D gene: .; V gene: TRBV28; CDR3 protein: CASSLNGKGFNYGYTF; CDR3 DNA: TGTGCCAGCAGTTTAAATGGAAAAGGTTTTAACTATGGCTACACCTTC
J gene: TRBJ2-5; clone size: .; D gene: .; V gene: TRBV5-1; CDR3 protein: CASREAEVYNEQYF; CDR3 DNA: TGCGCCAGCAGGGAGGCGGAGGTGTACAATGAGCAGTACTTC
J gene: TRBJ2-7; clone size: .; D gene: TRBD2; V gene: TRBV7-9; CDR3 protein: CASSHSGGSSYEQYF; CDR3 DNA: TGTGCCAGCAGCCATAGCGGGGGGAGCTCCTACGAGCAGTACTTC
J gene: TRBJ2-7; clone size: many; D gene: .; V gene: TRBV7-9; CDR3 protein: CASSSRGHEQYF; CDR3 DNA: TGTGCCAGCAGCTCCAGGGGTCACGAGCAGTACTTC
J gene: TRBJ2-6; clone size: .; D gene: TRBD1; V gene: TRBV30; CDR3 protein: CAWTNRGSGANVLTF; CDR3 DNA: TGTGCCTGGACCAACAGGGGGTCTGGGGCCAACGTCCTGACTTTC
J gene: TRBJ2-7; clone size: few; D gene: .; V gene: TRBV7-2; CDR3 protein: CASSLALGGQYF; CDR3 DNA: TGTGCCAGCAGCTTAGCGTTGGGAGGCCAGTACTTC
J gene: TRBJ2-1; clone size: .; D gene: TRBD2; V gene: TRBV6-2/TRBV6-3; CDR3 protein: CASSYYGGRAYDNEQFF; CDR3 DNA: TGTGCCAGCAGTTACTACGGCGGGAGGGCCTATGATAATGAGCAGTTCTTC
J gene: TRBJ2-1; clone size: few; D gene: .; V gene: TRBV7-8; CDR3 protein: CASSRVAEDGEQFF; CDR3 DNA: TGTGCCAGCAGCCGAGTGGCGGAGGACGGGGAGCAGTTCTTC
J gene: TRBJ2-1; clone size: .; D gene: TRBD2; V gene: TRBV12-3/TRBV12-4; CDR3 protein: CASTRGLAGVNEQFF; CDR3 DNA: TGTGCCAGCACCAGGGGACTAGCGGGAGTCAATGAGCAGTTCTTC
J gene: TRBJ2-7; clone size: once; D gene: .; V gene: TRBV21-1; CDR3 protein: CASSKKYQGASCEQYF; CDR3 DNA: TGTGCCAGCAGCAAAAAATATCAGGGGGCTTCGTGTGAGCAGTACTTC
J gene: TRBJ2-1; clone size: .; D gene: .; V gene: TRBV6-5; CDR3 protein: CASSRTGTKTYNEQFF; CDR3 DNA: TGTGCCAGCAGTCGGACCGGGACCAAAACCTACAATGAGCAGTTCTTC
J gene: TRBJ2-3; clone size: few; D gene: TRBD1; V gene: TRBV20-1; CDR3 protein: CSASGTAYTDTQYF; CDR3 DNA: TGCAGTGCTTCCGGGACAGCTTACACAGATACGCAGTATTTT
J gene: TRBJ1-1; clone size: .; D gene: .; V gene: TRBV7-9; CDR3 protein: CASSLGRFDTEAFF; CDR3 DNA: TGTGCCAGCAGCTTGGGACGTTTTGATACTGAAGCTTTCTTT
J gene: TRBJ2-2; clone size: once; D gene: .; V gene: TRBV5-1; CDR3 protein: CASMGGGGLNTGELFF; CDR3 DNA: TGCGCCAGCATGGGTGGAGGCGGGCTGAACACCGGGGAGCTGTTTTTT
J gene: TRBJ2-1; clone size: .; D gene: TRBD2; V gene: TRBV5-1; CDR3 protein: CASSWGLAGGHYNEQFF; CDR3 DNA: TGCGCCAGCAGCTGGGGACTAGCGGGAGGTCACTACAATGAGCAGTTCTTC
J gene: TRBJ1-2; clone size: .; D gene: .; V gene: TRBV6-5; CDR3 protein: CASRRPGVGAFYGYTF; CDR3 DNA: TGTGCCAGCAGACGACCTGGGGTCGGGGCCTTCTATGGCTACACCTTC